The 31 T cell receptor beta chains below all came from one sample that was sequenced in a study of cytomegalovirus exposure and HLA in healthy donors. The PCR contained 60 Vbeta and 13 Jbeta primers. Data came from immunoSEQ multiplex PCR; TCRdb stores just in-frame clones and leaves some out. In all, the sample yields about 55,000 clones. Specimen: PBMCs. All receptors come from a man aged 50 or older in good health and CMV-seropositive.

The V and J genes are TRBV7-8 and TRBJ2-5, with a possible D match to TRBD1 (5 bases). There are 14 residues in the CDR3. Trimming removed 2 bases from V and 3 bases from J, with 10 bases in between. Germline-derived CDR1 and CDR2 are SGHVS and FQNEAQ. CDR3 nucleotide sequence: TGTGCCAGCAGCTTAAGATCAGGGAAAGAGACCCAGTACTTC. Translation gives CASSLRSGKETQYF.

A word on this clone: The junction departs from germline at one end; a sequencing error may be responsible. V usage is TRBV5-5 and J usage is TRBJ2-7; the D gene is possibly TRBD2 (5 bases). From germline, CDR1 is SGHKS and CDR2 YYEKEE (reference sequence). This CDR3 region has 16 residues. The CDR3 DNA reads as TGTGCCAGCAGCCCGTTCGTTCGGGGAAGCTCCTACGAGCAGTCCTTC. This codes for CASSPFVRGSSYEQSF.

CDR3 DNA: TGTGCCAGCAGCTCACCCGACTCCGGGGATCAAGATACGCAGTATTTT. Translation gives CASSSPDSGDQDTQYF. The chain uses TRBV7-9 and TRBJ2-3; TRBD2 might be the D (5 bases). Germline CDR1 is SEHNR and CDR2 is FQNEAQ (reference sequence). V lost 4 bases and J 5 bases, leaving 19 bases between the germline ends. CDR3 length equals 16 residues.

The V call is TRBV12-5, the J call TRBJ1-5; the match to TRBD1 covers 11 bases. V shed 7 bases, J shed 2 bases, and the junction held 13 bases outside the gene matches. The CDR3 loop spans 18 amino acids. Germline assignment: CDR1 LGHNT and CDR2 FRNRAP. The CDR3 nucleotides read TGTGCTAGTGCCTCAGGGACAGGGGGGAATAAGGGCAATCAGCCCCAGCATTTT. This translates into CASASGTGGNKGNQPQHF.

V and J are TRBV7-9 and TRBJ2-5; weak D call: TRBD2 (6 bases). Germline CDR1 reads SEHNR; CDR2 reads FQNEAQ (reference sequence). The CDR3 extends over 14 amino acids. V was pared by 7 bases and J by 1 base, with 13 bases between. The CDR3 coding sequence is TGTGCCAGCAACCACCGGGGGATCCAAGAGACCCAGTACTTC. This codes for CASNHRGIQETQYF.

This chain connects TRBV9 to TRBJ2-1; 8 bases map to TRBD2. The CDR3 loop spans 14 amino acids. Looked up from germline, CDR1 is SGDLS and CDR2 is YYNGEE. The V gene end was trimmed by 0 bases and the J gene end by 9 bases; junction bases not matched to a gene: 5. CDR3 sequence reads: CASSVGVAGSEQFF. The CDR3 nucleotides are TGTGCCAGCAGCGTAGGGGTAGCGGGATCTGAGCAGTTCTTC.

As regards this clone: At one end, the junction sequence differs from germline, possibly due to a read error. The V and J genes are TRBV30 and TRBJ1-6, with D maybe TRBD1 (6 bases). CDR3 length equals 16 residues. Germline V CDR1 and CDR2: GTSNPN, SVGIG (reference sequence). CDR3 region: CAWSVRGYGLNSHLHF. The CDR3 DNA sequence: TGTGCCTGGAGCGTTAGGGGGTACGGGCTTAATTCACACCTCCACTTT.

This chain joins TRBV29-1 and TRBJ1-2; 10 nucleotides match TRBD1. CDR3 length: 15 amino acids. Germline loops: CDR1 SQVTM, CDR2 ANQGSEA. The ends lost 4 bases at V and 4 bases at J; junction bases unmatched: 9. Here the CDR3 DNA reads TGCAGCGTTGCAGAGAGGGACAGGGGTAGCTATGGCTACACCTTC. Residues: CSVAERDRGSYGYTF.

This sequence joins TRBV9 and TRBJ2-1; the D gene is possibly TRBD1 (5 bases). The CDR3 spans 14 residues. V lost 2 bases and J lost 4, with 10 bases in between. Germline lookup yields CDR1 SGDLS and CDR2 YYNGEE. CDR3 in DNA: TGTGCCAGCAGCGTCACAGGAGCGTACAATGAGCAGTTCTTC. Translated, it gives CASSVTGAYNEQFF.

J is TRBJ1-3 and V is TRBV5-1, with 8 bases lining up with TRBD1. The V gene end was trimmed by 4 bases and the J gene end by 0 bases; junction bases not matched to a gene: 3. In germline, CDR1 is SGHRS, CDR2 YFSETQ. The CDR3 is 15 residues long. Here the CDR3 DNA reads TGCGCCAGCAGCCCAGGGGGCCCCTCTGGAAACACCATATATTTT. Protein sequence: CASSPGGPSGNTIYF.

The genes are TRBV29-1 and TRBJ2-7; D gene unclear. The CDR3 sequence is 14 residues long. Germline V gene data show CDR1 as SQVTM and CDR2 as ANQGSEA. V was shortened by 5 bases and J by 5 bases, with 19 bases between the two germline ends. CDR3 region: CSVLERVPLNEQYF. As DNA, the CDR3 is TGCAGCGTTTTAGAGAGAGTTCCCCTTAACGAGCAGTACTTC.

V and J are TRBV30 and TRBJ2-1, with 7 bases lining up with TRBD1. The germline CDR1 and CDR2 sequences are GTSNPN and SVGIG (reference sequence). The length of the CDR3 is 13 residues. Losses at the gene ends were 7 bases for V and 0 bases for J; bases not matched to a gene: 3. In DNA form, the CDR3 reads TGTGCCTCTCGGACAGGCTCCTACAATGAGCAGTTCTTC. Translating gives CASRTGSYNEQFF.

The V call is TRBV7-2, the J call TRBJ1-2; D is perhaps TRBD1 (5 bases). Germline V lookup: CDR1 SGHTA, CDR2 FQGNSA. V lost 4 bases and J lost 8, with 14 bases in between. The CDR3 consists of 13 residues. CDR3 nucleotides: TGTGCCAGCAGCTCAACTGGGACTAACGGCTACACCTTC. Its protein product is CASSSTGTNGYTF.

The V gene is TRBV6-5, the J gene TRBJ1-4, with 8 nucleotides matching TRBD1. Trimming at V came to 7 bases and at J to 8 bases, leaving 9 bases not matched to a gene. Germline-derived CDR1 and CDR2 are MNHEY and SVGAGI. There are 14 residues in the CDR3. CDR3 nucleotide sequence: TGTGCCAGCAATACACAGGGGGGGGGAGAAAAACTGTTTTTT. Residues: CASNTQGGGEKLFF.

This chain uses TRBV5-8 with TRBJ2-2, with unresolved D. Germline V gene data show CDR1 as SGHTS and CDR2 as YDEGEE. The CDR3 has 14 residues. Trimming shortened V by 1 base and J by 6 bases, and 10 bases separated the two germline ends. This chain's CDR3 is CASSLLLLSGELFF. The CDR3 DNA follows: TGTGCCAGCAGCTTGTTACTACTCTCCGGGGAGCTGTTTTTT.

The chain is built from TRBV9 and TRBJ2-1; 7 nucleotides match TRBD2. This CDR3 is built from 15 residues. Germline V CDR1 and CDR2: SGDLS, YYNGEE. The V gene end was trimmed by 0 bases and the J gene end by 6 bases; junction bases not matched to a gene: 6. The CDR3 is CASSVAGRAANEQFF. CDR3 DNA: TGTGCCAGCAGCGTAGCGGGGAGGGCCGCCAATGAGCAGTTCTTC. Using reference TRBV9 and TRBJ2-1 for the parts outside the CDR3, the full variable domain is DSGVTQTPKHLITATGQRVTLRCSPRSGDLSVYWYQQSLDQGLQFLIQYYNGEERAKGNILERFSAQQFPDLHSELNLSSLELGDSALYFCASSVAGRAANEQFFGPGTRLTVL.

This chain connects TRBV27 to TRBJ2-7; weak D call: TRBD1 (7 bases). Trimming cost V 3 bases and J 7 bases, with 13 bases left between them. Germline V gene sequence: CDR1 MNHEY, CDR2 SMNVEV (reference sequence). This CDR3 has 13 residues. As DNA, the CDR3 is TGTGCCAGCAGTTTCTTCCCAGGGGGGGAGCAGTACTTC. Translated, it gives CASSFFPGGEQYF.

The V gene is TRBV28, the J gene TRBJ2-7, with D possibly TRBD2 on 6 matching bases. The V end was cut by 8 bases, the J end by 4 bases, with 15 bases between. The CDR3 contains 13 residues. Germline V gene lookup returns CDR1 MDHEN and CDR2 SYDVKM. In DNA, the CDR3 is TGTGCCAGCGGGACGGGACTTTTATACGAGCAGTACTTC. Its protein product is CASGTGLLYEQYF.

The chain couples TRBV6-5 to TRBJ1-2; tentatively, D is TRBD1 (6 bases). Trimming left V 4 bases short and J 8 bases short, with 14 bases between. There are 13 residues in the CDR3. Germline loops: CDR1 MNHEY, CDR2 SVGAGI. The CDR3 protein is CASSFRGQGGYTF. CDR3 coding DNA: TGTGCCAGCAGTTTCAGGGGCCAAGGAGGCTACACCTTC.

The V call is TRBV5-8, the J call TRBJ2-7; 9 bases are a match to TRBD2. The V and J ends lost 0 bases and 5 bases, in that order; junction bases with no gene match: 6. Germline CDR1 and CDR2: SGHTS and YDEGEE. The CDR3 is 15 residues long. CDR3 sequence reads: CASSLDFSGSNEQYF. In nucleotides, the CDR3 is TGTGCCAGCAGCTTGGATTTTAGCGGGAGCAACGAGCAGTACTTC.

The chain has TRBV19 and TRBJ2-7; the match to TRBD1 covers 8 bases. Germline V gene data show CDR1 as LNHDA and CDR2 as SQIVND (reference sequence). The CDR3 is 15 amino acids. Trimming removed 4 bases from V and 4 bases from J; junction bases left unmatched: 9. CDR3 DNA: TGTGCCAGTAGTACCCGGACAGGGCAGGGGTACGAGCAGTACTTC. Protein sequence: CASSTRTGQGYEQYF. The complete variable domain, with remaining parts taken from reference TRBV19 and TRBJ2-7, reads DGGITQSPKYLFRKEGQNVTLSCEQNLNHDAMYWYRQDPGQGLRLIYYSQIVNDFQKGDIAEGYSVSREKKESFPLTVTSAQKNPTAFYLCASSTRTGQGYEQYFGPGTRLTVT.

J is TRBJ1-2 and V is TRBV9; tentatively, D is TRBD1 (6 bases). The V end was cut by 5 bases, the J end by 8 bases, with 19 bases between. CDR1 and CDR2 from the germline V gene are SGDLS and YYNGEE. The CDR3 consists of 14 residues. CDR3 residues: CASRGTGLLEGYTF. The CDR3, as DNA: TGTGCCAGCAGAGGAACAGGGCTCCTAGAGGGCTACACCTTC. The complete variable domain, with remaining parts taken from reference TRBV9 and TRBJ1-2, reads DSGVTQTPKHLITATGQRVTLRCSPRSGDLSVYWYQQSLDQGLQFLIQYYNGEERAKGNILERFSAQQFPDLHSELNLSSLELGDSALYFCASRGTGLLEGYTFGSGTRLTVV.

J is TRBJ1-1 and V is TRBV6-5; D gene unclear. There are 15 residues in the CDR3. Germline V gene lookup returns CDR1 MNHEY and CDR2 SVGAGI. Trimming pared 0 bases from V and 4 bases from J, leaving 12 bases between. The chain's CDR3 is CASSYSMPTSTEAFF. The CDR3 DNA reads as TGTGCCAGCAGTTACTCGATGCCCACCAGCACTGAAGCTTTCTTT.

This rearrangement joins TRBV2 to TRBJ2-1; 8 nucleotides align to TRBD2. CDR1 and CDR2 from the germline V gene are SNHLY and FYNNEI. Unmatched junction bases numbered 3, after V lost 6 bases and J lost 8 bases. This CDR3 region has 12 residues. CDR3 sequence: CASRGLVYEQFF. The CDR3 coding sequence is TGTGCCAGCAGGGGACTAGTCTATGAGCAGTTCTTC.

The CDR3 DNA reads as TGTGCCAGCAGCCCTCGGACAGGTGAGGCTGGGGCCAACGTCCTGACTTTC. Its protein is CASSPRTGEAGANVLTF. V gene TRBV9 combines with J gene TRBJ2-6; 7 bases align to TRBD1. The J segment lost 2 bases and the V segment lost 4 bases, leaving 9 bases of the junction unmatched. Per the germline V gene, CDR1 is SGDLS and CDR2 is YYNGEE. The CDR3 spans 17 residues.

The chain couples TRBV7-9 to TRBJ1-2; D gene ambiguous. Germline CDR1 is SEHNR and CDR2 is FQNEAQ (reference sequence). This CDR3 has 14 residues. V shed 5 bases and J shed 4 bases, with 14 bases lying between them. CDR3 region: CASSPQSSGYGYTF. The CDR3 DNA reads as TGTGCCAGCAGCCCGCAAAGTTCGGGCTATGGCTACACCTTC.

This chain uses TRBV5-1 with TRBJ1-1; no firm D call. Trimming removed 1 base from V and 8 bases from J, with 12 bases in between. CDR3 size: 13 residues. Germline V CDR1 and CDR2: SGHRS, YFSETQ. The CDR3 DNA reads TGCGCCAGCAGCTTGCCCCCCGGAGGGGAAGCTTTCTTT. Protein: CASSLPPGGEAFF.

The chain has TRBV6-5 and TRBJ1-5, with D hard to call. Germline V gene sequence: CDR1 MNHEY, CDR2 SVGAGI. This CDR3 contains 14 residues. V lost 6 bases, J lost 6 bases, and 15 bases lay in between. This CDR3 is CASRPRGSIQPQHF. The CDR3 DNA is TGTGCCAGCAGACCCCGGGGATCAATTCAGCCCCAGCATTTT.

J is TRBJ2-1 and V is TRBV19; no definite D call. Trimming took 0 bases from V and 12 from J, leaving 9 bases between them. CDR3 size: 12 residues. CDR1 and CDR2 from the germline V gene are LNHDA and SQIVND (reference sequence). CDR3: CASSIDAYGQFF. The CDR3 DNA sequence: TGTGCCAGTAGTATAGATGCGTACGGGCAGTTCTTC.

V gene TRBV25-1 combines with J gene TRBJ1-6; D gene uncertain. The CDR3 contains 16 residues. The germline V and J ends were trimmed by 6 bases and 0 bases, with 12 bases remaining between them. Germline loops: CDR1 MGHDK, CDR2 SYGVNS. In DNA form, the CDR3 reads TGTGCCAGCAGCTCGGGCGGGAGCTCCTATAATTCACCCCTCCACTTT. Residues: CASSSGGSSYNSPLHF.

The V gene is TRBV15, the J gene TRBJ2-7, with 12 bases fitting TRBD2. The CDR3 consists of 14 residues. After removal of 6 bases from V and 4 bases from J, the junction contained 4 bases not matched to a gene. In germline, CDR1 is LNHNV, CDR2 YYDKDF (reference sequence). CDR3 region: CATSRLAGAYEQYF. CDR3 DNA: TGTGCCACCAGTCGACTAGCGGGGGCTTACGAGCAGTACTTC.